These 31 T cell receptor beta chains originate from one sample sequenced in a study of blood T cell repertoires in COVID-19. This table comes from immunoSEQ multiplex PCR, and its TCRdb copy is limited to in-frame clones, with some not included. The sample yields fewer than 300,000 clones, 90% to 95% seen once. Sequences were obtained from peripheral blood. The receptors derive from a woman aged 25 to 45 with COVID-19, enrolled during active disease.

The V call is TRBV24-1, the J call TRBJ2-3, with 7 bases that match TRBD1. Germline assignment: CDR1 KGHDR and CDR2 SFDVKD. Trimming at V came to 9 bases and at J to 2 bases, leaving 4 bases not matched to a gene. The CDR3 runs 13 residues. The CDR3 here is CATGDSYTDTQYF. The CDR3 DNA reads TGTGCCACCGGGGACAGCTACACAGATACGCAGTATTTT.

Regarding this clone: Other DNA sequences in this specimen translate into the identical CDR3. This chain links TRBV5-4 with TRBJ1-6; D is ambiguous. Germline lookup yields CDR1 SGHNT and CDR2 YYREEE (reference sequence). This CDR3 contains 15 residues. Trimming removed 3 bases at V and 5 bases at J, with 12 bases between. In DNA form, the CDR3 reads TGTGCCAGCAGCTCACGGACTGGCAATAATTCACCCCTCCACTTT. Protein product: CASSSRTGNNSPLHF. Full variable domain (remainder filled in from reference TRBV5-4 and TRBJ1-6): ETGVTQSPTHLIKTRGQQVTLRCSSQSGHNTVSWYQQALGQGPQFIFQYYREEENGRGNFPPRFSGLQFPNYSSELNVNALELDDSALYLCASSSRTGNNSPLHFGNGTRLTVT.

This chain uses TRBV28 with TRBJ1-4, with 8 bases fitting TRBD1. Germline trimming cut 5 bases from V and 7 bases from J; bases unmatched to any gene: 9. This CDR3 has 15 amino acids. Germline CDR1 reads MDHEN; CDR2 reads SYDVKM. Here the CDR3 DNA reads TGTGCCAGCAGTCGTAACAGGGGGAACGGTGAAAAACTGTTTTTT. Protein: CASSRNRGNGEKLFF.

This CDR3 is CASSLEGQDSGNTIYF. CDR3 coding DNA: TGCGCCAGCAGCTTGGAGGGACAGGACTCTGGAAACACCATATATTTT. V is TRBV5-1 and J is TRBJ1-3; TRBD1 agrees at 8 bases. The CDR3 has 16 residues. The germline V gene has CDR1 SGHRS and CDR2 YFSETQ. V gave up 0 bases and J gave up 0 bases; unmatched junction bases: 2.

The V call is TRBV7-3, the J call TRBJ2-1; 10 bases are shared with TRBD2. Looked up from germline, CDR1 is SGHTA and CDR2 is FQGTGA. The CDR3 loop spans 15 amino acids. Trimming removed 2 bases from V and 6 bases from J; junction bases left unmatched: 4. The CDR3 region has the DNA TGTGCCAGCAGCTTACGCCTAGCGGGAGTCAATGAGCAGTTCTTC. It specifies CASSLRLAGVNEQFF.

The chain couples TRBV9 to TRBJ2-1; D uncertain. This CDR3 contains 14 residues. V was cut by 0 bases and J by 7 bases, with 11 bases left in between. Germline V gene data show CDR1 as SGDLS and CDR2 as YYNGEE. The CDR3 loop reads CASSVALGKNEQFF. CDR3 sequence (DNA): TGTGCCAGCAGCGTAGCCCTAGGTAAGAATGAGCAGTTCTTC.

This chain uses TRBV3-1 (or the pseudogene TRBV3-2) with TRBJ2-4; the D gene is possibly TRBD2 (6 bases). CDR3 length: 18 amino acids. The germline CDR1 and CDR2 sequences are LGHDT and YNNKEL (reference sequence). V was cut by 0 bases and J by 0 bases, with 15 bases left in between. The CDR3 DNA reads as TGTGCCAGCAGCCAAGAAGTTACGGAAGCGGGAGCCAAAAACATTCAGTACTTC. Translated: CASSQEVTEAGAKNIQYF.

The rearrangement links TRBV27 to TRBJ1-4, with D hard to call. V lost 3 bases and J 8 bases, leaving 4 bases between the germline ends. CDR3 length: 11 amino acids. Germline CDR1 reads MNHEY; CDR2 reads SMNVEV (reference sequence). CDR3 protein: CASSLTEKLFF. The CDR3 nucleotides are TGTGCCAGCAGTTTGACAGAAAAACTGTTTTTT.

V usage is TRBV2 and J usage is TRBJ2-2; 8 bases fit TRBD1. Per germline, CDR1 SNHLY and CDR2 FYNNEI. The CDR3 length is 18 residues. After removal of 7 bases from V and 0 bases from J, the junction contained 13 bases not matched to a gene. In DNA, the CDR3 is TGTGCCAGCATCACGAGACAGGGGCCAGCCTCGAACACCGGGGAGCTGTTTTTT. Protein sequence: CASITRQGPASNTGELFF.

The J gene is TRBJ1-5, the V gene TRBV28; perhaps TRBD1 as D (5 bases). CDR1 and CDR2 (germline): MDHEN, SYDVKM. The V end was cut by 5 bases, the J end by 3 bases, with 11 bases between. This CDR3 spans 14 amino acids. The chain's CDR3 is CASSPGGDNQPQHF. As DNA, the CDR3 is TGTGCCAGCAGTCCCGGGGGGGACAATCAGCCCCAGCATTTT.

The rearrangement uses TRBV6-1 and TRBJ2-1; 15 bases fit TRBD2. The CDR3 runs 15 residues. V lost 1 base, J lost 8 bases, and 0 bases stayed unmatched. CDR1 and CDR2 (germline): MNHNS, SASEGT. The CDR3 DNA follows: TGTGCCAGCAGTGAAGGGACTAGCGGGAGGGATGAGCAGTTCTTC. Translating gives CASSEGTSGRDEQFF.

This sequence joins TRBV5-1 and TRBJ2-7; possible D gene TRBD1, 6 bases. Germline CDR1 and CDR2: SGHRS and YFSETQ. V lost 0 bases and J 4 bases, leaving 11 bases between the germline ends. The CDR3 loop spans 14 amino acids. Here the CDR3 DNA reads TGCGCCAGCAGCTTGGCGGCAGGGGCATACGAGCAGTACTTC. Its translation is CASSLAAGAYEQYF.

This chain connects TRBV27 to TRBJ2-7; D possibly corresponds to TRBD2 (5 bases). The germline V gene has CDR1 MNHEY and CDR2 SMNVEV (reference sequence). The CDR3 is 15 residues long. V lost 3 bases and J lost 2, with 14 bases in between. The CDR3 DNA sequence: TGTGCCAGCAGTTTGACCCGGGGATCAGCCTACGAGCAGTACTTC. Its protein product is CASSLTRGSAYEQYF.

The genes are TRBV28 and TRBJ1-1; maybe TRBD1 (5 bases). Germline loops: CDR1 MDHEN, CDR2 SYDVKM. V was clipped by 4 bases and J by 1 base, with 10 bases between them. CDR3 size: 14 residues. The CDR3 DNA sequence: TGTGCCAGCAGTTCCCCCGACAGGAACACTGAAGCTTTCTTT. This encodes CASSSPDRNTEAFF.

The rearrangement joins TRBV11-2 to TRBJ1-1; 12 positions agree with TRBD1. The CDR3 spans 17 residues. CDR1 SGHAT and CDR2 FQNNGV come from the germline V gene. The J segment lost 4 bases and the V segment lost 5 bases, leaving 11 bases of the junction unmatched. CDR3 sequence reads: CASSVSGTGGRVTEAFF. The CDR3, as DNA: TGTGCCAGCAGCGTTAGTGGGACAGGGGGCCGGGTCACTGAAGCTTTCTTT.

This sequence joins TRBV20-1 and TRBJ2-7; 8 bases align to TRBD1. With 3 bases clipped from V and 1 base from J, the junction kept 11 bases outside the gene matches. In germline, CDR1 is DFQATT, CDR2 SNEGSKA (reference sequence). The CDR3 spans 16 residues. The CDR3 nucleotides read TGCAGTGCTAGTCTCCCCACGCAGGGGGCTTCCTACGAGCAGTACTTC. It encodes CSASLPTQGASYEQYF.

The J gene is TRBJ1-1, the V gene TRBV7-8; D is possibly TRBD1 (6 bases). CDR1 and CDR2 from the germline V gene are SGHVS and FQNEAQ. The CDR3 length is 14 residues. Between the trimmed V and J ends, which lost 4 bases and 1 base, there was a span of 10 bases. CDR3 sequence (DNA): TGTGCCAGCAGCTCACAGGGTGCGAACACTGAAGCTTTCTTT. Translated: CASSSQGANTEAFF. The variable domain in full, with the rest retrieved from reference TRBV7-8 and TRBJ1-1, is GAGVSQSPRYKVAKRGQDVALRCDPISGHVSLFWYQQALGQGPEFLTYFQNEAQLDKSGLPSDRFFAERPEGSVSTLKIQRTQQEDSAVYLCASSSQGANTEAFFGQGTRLTVV.

The chain is built from TRBV27 and TRBJ1-6; D unresolved. Deletions cut 5 bases from V and 5 bases from J, with 13 bases between. CDR3 length equals 15 residues. Germline CDR1 and CDR2: MNHEY and SMNVEV (reference sequence). The CDR3 DNA reads TGTGCCAGCAGTCCCGCCCGGGGAAATAATTCACCCCTCCACTTT. The encoded protein is CASSPARGNNSPLHF.

This clone was observed a single time. The CDR3 DNA follows: TGTGCTAGTGGTTTGGTAGCAGGGTTCAGGAACACTGAAGCTTTCTTT. It encodes CASGLVAGFRNTEAFF. This rearrangement joins TRBV12-5 to TRBJ1-1, with a tentative D call TRBD1 (5 bases). V lost 0 bases and J lost 1, with 12 bases in between. Germline V lookup: CDR1 LGHNT, CDR2 FRNRAP. This CDR3 contains 16 residues.

The gene calls are TRBV25-1 and TRBJ1-5, with 7 bases that match TRBD1. The CDR3 spans 15 residues. V shed 5 bases, J shed 3 bases, and the junction held 7 bases outside the gene matches. Germline V gene data show CDR1 as MGHDK and CDR2 as SYGVNS. The CDR3 DNA is TGTGCCAGCAGTTCCGACAGGGCCTACAATCAGCCCCAGCATTTT. Its protein product is CASSSDRAYNQPQHF.

The J gene is TRBJ1-4, the V gene TRBV6-5; 9 positions match TRBD1. Unmatched junction bases numbered 8, after V lost 8 bases and J lost 4 bases. In germline, CDR1 is MNHEY, CDR2 SVGAGI. The CDR3 contains 15 residues. The chain's CDR3 is CASARDRALNEKLFF. The DNA of the CDR3 is TGTGCCAGCGCTCGGGACAGGGCGCTTAATGAAAAACTGTTTTTT.

The chain employs TRBV5-1 and TRBJ2-5; 7 bases line up with TRBD2. This CDR3 contains 13 residues. With 7 bases clipped from V and 3 bases from J, the junction kept 6 bases outside the gene matches. Germline V lookup: CDR1 SGHRS, CDR2 YFSETQ. The CDR3 loop is CASYNLAEETQYF. The CDR3 DNA reads as TGCGCCAGCTATAACCTAGCGGAAGAGACCCAGTACTTC.

The chain carries TRBV18 and TRBJ1-2; TRBD1 matches at 9 bases. The CDR3 covers 14 residues. CDR1 is KGHSH and CDR2 is LQKENI in the germline V gene. J lost 3 bases, V lost 3 bases, and 2 bases had no gene match. The CDR3 sequence: CASSPGQGYYGYTF. As DNA, the CDR3 is TGTGCCAGCTCACCGGGACAGGGATACTATGGCTACACCTTC.

This sequence joins TRBV21-1 and TRBJ2-2; the DNA was not compared with TRBD1, the D call given in the table. TRBV21-1 is recorded as a pseudogene. This CDR3 contains 15 residues. CDR3 coding DNA: TGTGCCAGCGAACAGGGTAAAGAAGGGACCGGGGAGCTGTTTTTT. Encoded protein: CASEQGKEGTGELFF.

This chain joins TRBV27 and TRBJ1-6, with D unclear. Trimming took 3 bases from V and 0 from J, leaving 12 bases between them. Germline V gives CDR1 MNHEY, CDR2 SMNVEV (reference sequence). There are 17 residues in the CDR3. The CDR3 DNA is TGTGCCAGCAGTTTGGCAGCTCCTAGCTCCTATAATTCACCCCTCCACTTT. Residues: CASSLAAPSSYNSPLHF.

The gene calls are TRBV7-9 and TRBJ2-7; 7 bases agree with TRBD1. The ends lost 5 bases at V and 6 bases at J; junction bases unmatched: 10. The CDR3 extends over 14 amino acids. CDR1 and CDR2 from the germline V gene are SEHNR and FQNEAQ (reference sequence). CDR3 sequence: CASSPPGQKSEQYF. The CDR3 DNA follows: TGTGCCAGCAGCCCCCCGGGACAGAAGTCCGAGCAGTACTTC.

The chain recombines TRBV29-1 with TRBJ2-2; D remains ambiguous. Germline loops: CDR1 SQVTM, CDR2 ANQGSEA. The CDR3 is 16 amino acids. V was clipped by 2 bases and J by 3 bases, with 16 bases between them. The CDR3 loop reads CSVEIDETSYTGELFF. For the CDR3, the DNA is TGCAGCGTTGAAATTGACGAGACTTCGTACACCGGGGAGCTGTTTTTT.

CDR3 DNA: TGTGCCAGCAGTACCGGACAGAAACTCGAGCAGTACTTC. Its protein product is CASSTGQKLEQYF. The rearrangement links TRBV12-3 or TRBV12-4 to TRBJ2-7; D possibly corresponds to TRBD1 (6 bases). The CDR3 runs to 13 residues. V lost 5 bases and J lost 6, with 14 bases in between.

The chain recombines TRBV29-1 with TRBJ2-2, with 8 positions matching TRBD1. The CDR3 is 15 amino acids. Germline V gene lookup returns CDR1 SQVTM and CDR2 ANQGSEA. The V gene end was trimmed by 2 bases and the J gene end by 1 base; junction bases not matched to a gene: 3. CDR3 DNA: TGCAGCGTTGAAACGGGACAGGAGAACACCGGGGAGCTGTTTTTT. This translates into CSVETGQENTGELFF.

The V call is TRBV27, the J call TRBJ2-1; 7 bases align to TRBD2. V trimming: 6 bases; J trimming: 12 bases; junction bases outside the gene matches: 20. CDR1 and CDR2 (germline): MNHEY, SMNVEV (reference sequence). The CDR3 spans 16 residues. For the CDR3, the DNA is TGTGCCAGCAGGAGACTGGGACTATCATCCCTGGGTGGGCAGTTCTTC. Translating gives CASRRLGLSSLGGQFF.

The gene calls are TRBV10-1 and TRBJ2-1, with 8 bases identical to TRBD2. J gave up 4 bases and V 2 bases, and 4 bases lay outside the gene matches. In germline, CDR1 is WNHNN, CDR2 SYGVQD (reference sequence). The CDR3 consists of 15 residues. The chain's CDR3 is CASSERASGYNEQFF. The CDR3 bases are TGCGCCAGCAGTGAGCGGGCTAGCGGGTACAATGAGCAGTTCTTC.